This TCR beta chain was captured in a study of cytomegalovirus exposure and HLA in healthy donors. General study points: Productive status was seen about 87% or about 30% of the time for most TCR beta V segments in an earlier analysis. In most subjects, TCR beta sequences reportedly gave accurate predictions of HLA-A and HLA-B alleles. A later analysis found common viral pathogens apparently linked to several of the most significant clusters.

Primers included in the PCR were 60 Vbeta and 13 Jbeta primers. Sequencing was performed with immunoSEQ multiplex PCR; in TCRdb, only in-frame clones are kept and a portion is missing. This sample yields fewer than 65,000 clones, of which about 84% are seen a single time; more than 1.5% belongs to the top ten. About this clone: What it binds is not known.

Looked up from germline, CDR1 is SEHNR and CDR2 is FQNEAQ (reference sequence). The CDR3 is made up of 18 amino acids. V trimming: 2 bases; J trimming: 3 bases; junction bases outside the gene matches: 10. The source is a man under 40 in good health and CMV-seronegative. The chain joins TRBV7-9 to TRBJ2-2; TRBD1 matches at 9 bases. The sequenced sample was PBMCs. The CDR3 loop is CASSLRVFGQGYTGELFF. The CDR3 DNA reads as TGTGCCAGCAGCTTACGGGTATTTGGACAGGGGTACACCGGGGAGCTGTTTTTT.